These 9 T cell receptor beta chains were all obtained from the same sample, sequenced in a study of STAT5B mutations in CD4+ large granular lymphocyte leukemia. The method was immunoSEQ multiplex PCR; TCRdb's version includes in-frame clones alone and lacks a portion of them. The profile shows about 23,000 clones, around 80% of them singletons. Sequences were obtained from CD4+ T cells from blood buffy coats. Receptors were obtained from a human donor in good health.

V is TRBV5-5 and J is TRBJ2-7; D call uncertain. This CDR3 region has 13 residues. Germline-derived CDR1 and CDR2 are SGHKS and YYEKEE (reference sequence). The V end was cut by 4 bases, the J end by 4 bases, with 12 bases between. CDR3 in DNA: TGTGCCAGCAGCCGTCCCCCTAAATACGAGCAGTACTTC. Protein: CASSRPPKYEQYF.

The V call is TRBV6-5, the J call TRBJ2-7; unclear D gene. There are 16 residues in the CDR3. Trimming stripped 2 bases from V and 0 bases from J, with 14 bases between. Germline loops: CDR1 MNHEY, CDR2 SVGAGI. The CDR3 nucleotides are TGTGCCAGCAGTTACACCGCCGACCGAAGCTCCTACGAGCAGTACTTC. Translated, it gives CASSYTADRSSYEQYF.

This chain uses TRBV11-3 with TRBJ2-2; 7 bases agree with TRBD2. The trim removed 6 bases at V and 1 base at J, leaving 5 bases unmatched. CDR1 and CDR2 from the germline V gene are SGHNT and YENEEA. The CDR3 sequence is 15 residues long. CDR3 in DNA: TGTGCCAGCAGACCACTAGCGTTGAACACCGGGGAGCTGTTTTTT. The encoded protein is CASRPLALNTGELFF.

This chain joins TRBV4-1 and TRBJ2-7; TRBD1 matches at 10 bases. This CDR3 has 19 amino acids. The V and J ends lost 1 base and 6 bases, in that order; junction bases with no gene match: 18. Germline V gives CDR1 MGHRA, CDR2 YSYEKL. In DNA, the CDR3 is TGCGCCAGCAGCCAAGGAGAGGCATACGTGAGACAGGGGGCAAGCGAGCAGTACTTC. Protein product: CASSQGEAYVRQGASEQYF.

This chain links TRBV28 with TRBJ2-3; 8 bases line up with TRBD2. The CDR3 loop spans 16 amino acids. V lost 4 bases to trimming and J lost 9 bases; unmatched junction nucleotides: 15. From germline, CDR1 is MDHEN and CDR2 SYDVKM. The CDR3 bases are TGTGCCAGCAGTTCCGGGGGGGCACAAACGCCCCCCACGCAGTATTTT. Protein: CASSSGGAQTPPTQYF.

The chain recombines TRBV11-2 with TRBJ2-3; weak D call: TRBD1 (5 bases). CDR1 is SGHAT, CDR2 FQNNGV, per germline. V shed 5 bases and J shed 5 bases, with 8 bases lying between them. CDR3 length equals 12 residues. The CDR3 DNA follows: TGTGCCAGCAGCCCCGGACAAGATACGCAGTATTTT. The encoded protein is CASSPGQDTQYF.

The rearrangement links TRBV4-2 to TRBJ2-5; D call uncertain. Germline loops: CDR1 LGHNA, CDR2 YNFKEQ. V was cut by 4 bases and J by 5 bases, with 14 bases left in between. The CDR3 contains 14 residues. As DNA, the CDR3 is TGTGCCAGCAGCCCAAGTATCGTGGGGGAGACCCAGTACTTC. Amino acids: CASSPSIVGETQYF.

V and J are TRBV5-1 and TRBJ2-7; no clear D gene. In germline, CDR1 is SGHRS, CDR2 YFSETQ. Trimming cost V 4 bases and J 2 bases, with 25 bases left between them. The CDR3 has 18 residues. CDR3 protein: CASSLHSIRTVRPYEQYF. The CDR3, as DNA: TGCGCCAGCAGCCTCCATTCGATACGGACGGTCAGGCCCTACGAGCAGTACTTC. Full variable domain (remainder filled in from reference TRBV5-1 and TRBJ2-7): KAGVTQTPRYLIKTRGQQVTLSCSPISGHRSVSWYQQTPGQGLQFLFEYFSETQRNKGNFPGRFSGRQFSNSRSEMNVSTLELGDSALYLCASSLHSIRTVRPYEQYFGPGTRLTVT.

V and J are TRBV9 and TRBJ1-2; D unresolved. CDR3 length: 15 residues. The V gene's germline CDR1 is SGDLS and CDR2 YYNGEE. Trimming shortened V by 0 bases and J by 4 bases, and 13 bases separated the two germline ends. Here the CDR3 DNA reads TGTGCCAGCAGCGTAGCGGGGAAATCGGTCTATGGCTACACCTTC. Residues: CASSVAGKSVYGYTF.